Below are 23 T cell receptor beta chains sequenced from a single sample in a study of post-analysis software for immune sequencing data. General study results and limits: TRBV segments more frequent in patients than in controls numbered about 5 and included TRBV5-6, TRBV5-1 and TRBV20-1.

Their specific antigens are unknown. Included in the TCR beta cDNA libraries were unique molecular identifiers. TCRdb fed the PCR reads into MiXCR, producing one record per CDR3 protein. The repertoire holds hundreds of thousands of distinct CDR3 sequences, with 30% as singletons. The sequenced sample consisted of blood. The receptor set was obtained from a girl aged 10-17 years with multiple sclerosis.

The CDR3: CSVAQGGRGGETQYF. As DNA, the CDR3 is TGCAGCGTTGCGCAGGGAGGACGTGGCGGGGAGACCCAGTACTTC. V gene TRBV29-1 combines with J gene TRBJ2-7; D perhaps matches TRBD2 (6 bases). The J call may be wrong; the DNA end is better matched by TRBJ2-5. Germline assignment: CDR1 SQVTM and CDR2 ANQGSEA. This CDR3 has 15 amino acids.

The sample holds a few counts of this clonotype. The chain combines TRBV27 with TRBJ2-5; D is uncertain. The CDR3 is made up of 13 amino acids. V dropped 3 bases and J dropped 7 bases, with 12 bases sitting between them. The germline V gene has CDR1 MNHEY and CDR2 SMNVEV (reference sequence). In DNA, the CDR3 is TGTGCCAGCAGTTTGGGCAGCCGAAGGACCCAGTACTTC. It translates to CASSLGSRRTQYF.

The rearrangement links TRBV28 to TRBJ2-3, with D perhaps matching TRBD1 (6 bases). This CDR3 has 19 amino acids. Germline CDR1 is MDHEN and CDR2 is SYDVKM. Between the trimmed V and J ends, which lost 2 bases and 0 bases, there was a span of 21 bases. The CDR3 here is CASSLTLGAGPSSTDTQYF. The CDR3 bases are TGTGCCAGCAGTTTAACCCTGGGGGCAGGACCCTCAAGCACAGATACGCAGTATTTT.

The CDR3 DNA reads TGTGCCAGCAGTTCGGGAGGCTACACCTTC. Translation gives CASSSGGYTF. V is TRBV6-6 and J is TRBJ1-2; D not certain. CDR1 and CDR2 from the germline V gene are MNHNY and SVGAGI (reference sequence). The CDR3 spans 10 residues. V was clipped by 4 bases and J by 8 bases, with 5 bases between them.

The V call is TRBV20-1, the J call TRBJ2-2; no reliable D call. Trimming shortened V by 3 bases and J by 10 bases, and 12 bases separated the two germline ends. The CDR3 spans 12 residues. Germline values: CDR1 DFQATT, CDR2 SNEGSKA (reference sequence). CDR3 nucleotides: TGCAGTGCTAGTCCGTGGAGTGAGGAGCTGTTTTTT. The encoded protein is CSASPWSEELFF.

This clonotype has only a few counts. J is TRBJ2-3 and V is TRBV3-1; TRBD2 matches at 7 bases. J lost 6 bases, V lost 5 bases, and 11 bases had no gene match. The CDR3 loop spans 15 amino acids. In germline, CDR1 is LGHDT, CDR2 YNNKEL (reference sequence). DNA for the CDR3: TGTGCCAGCAGCAGAATGAGGACTAGTCCCGATACGCAGTATTTT. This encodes CASSRMRTSPDTQYF.

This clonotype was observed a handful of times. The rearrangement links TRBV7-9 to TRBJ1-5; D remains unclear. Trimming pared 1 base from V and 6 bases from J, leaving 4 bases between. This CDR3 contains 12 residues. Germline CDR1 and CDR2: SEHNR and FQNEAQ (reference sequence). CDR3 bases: TGTGCCAGCAGCTTAGGCCCTCAGCCCCAGCATTTT. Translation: CASSLGPQPQHF.

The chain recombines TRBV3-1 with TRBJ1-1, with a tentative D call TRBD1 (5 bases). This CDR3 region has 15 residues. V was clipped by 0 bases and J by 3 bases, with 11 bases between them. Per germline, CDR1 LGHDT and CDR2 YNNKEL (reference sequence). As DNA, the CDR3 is TGTGCCAGCAGCCAAGATGGAGGGGAGGACACTGAAGCTTTCTTT. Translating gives CASSQDGGEDTEAFF.

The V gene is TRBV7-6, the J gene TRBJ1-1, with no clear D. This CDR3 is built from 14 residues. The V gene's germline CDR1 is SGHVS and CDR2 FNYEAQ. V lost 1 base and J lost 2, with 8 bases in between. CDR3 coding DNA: TGTGCCAGCAGCTTAGAGGGCAGCAACACTGAAGCTTTCTTT. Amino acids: CASSLEGSNTEAFF.

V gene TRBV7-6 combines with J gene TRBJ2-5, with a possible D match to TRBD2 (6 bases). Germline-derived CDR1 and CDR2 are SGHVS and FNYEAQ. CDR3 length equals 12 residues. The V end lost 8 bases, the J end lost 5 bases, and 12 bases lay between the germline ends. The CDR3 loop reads CASGQAGETQYF. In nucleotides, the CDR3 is TGTGCCAGCGGCCAGGCGGGGGAGACCCAGTACTTC.

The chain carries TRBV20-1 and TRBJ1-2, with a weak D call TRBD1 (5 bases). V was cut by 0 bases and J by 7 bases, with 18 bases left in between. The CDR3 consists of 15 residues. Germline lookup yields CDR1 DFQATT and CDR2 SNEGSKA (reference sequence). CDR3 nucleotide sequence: TGCAGTGCTAGAGACCCCTTGGGGGGGTGGGGTGGCTACACCTTC. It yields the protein CSARDPLGGWGGYTF.

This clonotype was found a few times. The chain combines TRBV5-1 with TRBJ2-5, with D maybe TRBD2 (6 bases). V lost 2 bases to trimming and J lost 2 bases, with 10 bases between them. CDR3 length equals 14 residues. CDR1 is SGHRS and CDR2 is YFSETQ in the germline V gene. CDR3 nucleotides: TGCGCCAGCAGCTTCCCGGCGGGGCAAGAGACCCAGTACTTC. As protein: CASSFPAGQETQYF.

CDR3 bases: TGTGCCAGCAGCTCACAGGGGCTTCCGGGCAATCAGCCCCAGCATTTT. Protein product: CASSSQGLPGNQPQHF. J is TRBJ1-5 and V is TRBV5-8, with 7 bases identical to TRBD1. Germline V gene sequence: CDR1 SGHTS, CDR2 YDEGEE. J was trimmed by 2 bases and V by 3 bases; bases with no gene match: 8. There are 16 residues in the CDR3.

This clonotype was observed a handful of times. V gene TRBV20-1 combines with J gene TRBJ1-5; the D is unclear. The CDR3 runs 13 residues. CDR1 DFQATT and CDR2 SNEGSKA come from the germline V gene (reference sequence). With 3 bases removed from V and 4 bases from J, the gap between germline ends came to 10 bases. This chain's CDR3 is CSARPGSNQPQHF. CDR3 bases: TGCAGTGCTAGGCCGGGTTCGAATCAGCCCCAGCATTTT.

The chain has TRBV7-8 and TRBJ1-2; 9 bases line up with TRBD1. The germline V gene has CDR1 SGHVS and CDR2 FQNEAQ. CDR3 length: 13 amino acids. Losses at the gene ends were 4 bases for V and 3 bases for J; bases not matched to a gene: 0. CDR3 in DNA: TGTGCCAGCAGCTGGACAGGGGACTATGGCTACACCTTC. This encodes CASSWTGDYGYTF. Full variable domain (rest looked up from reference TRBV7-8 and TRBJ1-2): GAGVSQSPRYKVAKRGQDVALRCDPISGHVSLFWYQQALGQGPEFLTYFQNEAQLDKSGLPSDRFFAERPEGSVSTLKIQRTQQEDSAVYLCASSWTGDYGYTFGSGTRLTVV.

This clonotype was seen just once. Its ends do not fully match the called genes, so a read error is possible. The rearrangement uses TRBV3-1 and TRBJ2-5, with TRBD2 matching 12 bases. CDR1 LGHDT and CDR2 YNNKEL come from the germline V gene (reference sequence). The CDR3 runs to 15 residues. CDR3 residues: CASSQMTSGGETRYF. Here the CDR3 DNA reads TGTGCCAGCAGCCAAATGACTAGCGGGGGAGAGACCCGGTACTTC.

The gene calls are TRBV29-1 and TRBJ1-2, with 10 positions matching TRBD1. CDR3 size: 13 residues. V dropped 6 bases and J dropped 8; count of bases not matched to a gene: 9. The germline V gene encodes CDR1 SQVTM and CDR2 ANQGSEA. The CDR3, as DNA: TGCAGCGTGCTCCCGGACAGGGGGATAGGCTACACCTTC. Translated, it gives CSVLPDRGIGYTF.

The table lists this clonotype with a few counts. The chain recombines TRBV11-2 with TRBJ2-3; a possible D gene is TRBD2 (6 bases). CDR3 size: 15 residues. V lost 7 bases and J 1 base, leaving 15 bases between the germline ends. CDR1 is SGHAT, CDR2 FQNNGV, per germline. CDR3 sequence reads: CASTSRGFGTDTQYF. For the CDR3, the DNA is TGTGCCAGCACCTCTCGGGGGTTTGGCACAGATACGCAGTATTTT.

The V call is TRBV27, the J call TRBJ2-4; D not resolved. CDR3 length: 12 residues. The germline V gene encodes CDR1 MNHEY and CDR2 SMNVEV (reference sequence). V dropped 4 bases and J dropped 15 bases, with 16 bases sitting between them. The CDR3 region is CASSYMGRNLYF. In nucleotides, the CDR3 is TGTGCCAGCAGTTACATGGGCAGGAATCTGTACTTC.

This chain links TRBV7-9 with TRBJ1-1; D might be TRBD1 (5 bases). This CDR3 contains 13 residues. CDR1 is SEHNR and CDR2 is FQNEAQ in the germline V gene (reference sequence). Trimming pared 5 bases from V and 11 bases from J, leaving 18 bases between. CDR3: CASSRGGTPTAFF. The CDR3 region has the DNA TGTGCCAGCAGCCGGGGGGGAACTCCTACGGCTTTCTTT.

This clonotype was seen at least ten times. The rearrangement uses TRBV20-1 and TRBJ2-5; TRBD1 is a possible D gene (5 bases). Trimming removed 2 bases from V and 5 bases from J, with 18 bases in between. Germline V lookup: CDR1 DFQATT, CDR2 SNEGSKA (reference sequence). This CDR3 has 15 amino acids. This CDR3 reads CSARPYAQGRETQYF. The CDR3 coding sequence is TGCAGTGCTAGACCGTATGCTCAGGGCAGGGAGACCCAGTACTTC.

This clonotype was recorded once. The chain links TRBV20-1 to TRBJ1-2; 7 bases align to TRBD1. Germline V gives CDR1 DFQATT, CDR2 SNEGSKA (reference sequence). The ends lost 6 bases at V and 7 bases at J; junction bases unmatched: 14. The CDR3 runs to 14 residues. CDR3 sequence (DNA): TGCAGTGCCAAAAAGACAGGGACCATGGGTGGCTACACCTTC. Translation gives CSAKKTGTMGGYTF.

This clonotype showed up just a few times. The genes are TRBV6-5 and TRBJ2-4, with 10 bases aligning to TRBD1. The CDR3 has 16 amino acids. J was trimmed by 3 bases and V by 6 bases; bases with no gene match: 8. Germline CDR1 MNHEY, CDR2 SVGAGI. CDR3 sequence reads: CASSPWTGGVKNIQYF. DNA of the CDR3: TGTGCCAGCAGCCCCTGGACAGGGGGAGTCAAAAACATTCAGTACTTC.